The entry below describes one T cell receptor (beta chain). A much larger clone lies one base from this, so it may be a read error. Primers used in a second PCR of roughly 6 to 11 cycles were a sample-barcoded 5' primer and a J-beta primer mix. The yield of each sample was at least 2.5 million CDR3-containing paired-end reads. TCRdb itself ran the 5' RACE reads through MiXCR, one entry per CDR3 protein. The sample yields 650,000 to 1,000,000 distinct CDR3 sequences, under 40% seen once. The CDR3 extends over 15 amino acids. CDR1 is SGHRS, CDR2 YFSETQ, per germline. The data stem from a study of blood T cells in healthy people across ages.

The receptor comes from a man between 18 and 35 years old in good health. The chain carries TRBV5-1 and TRBJ2-3, with 9 nucleotides matching TRBD1. Sequencing was done on a sample of blood. The CDR3 DNA reads as TGCGCCAACAGCATCGGGACAGGGAACACAGATACGCAGTATTTT. This codes for CANSIGTGNTDTQYF.